Presented here are 23 T cell receptor beta chains from one specimen sequenced in a study of blood T cell repertoires in COVID-19. Assay: immunoSEQ multiplex PCR; the TCRdb copy retains only in-frame clones and omits some. This table holds roughly 170,000 clones, 70% to 90% found once. The material sequenced was PBMCs or T cells enriched from blood (not recorded which). These receptors came from a woman in her fifties or sixties who had recovered from COVID-19.

This sequence joins TRBV28 and TRBJ1-2; D remains ambiguous. Germline CDR1 reads MDHEN; CDR2 reads SYDVKM. The CDR3 length is 14 residues. V lost 1 base, J lost 2 bases, and 8 bases lay in between. CDR3 coding DNA: TGTGCCAGCAGTTTATATTCTGAGAACTATGGCTACACCTTC. Amino acid sequence: CASSLYSENYGYTF.

V gene TRBV7-3 combines with J gene TRBJ1-1; perhaps TRBD1 as D (5 bases). The CDR3 has 19 amino acids. Germline V gene lookup returns CDR1 SGHTA and CDR2 FQGTGA. V was trimmed by 1 base and J by 4 bases, leaving 25 bases between them. The CDR3 DNA reads as TGTGCCAGCAGCTTAAAGGTCTCGGGGGGACGCTGGGGAGCCACTGAAGCTTTCTTT. It codes for CASSLKVSGGRWGATEAFF.

The chain couples TRBV7-2 to TRBJ1-5, with 8 bases identical to TRBD1. Germline-derived CDR1 and CDR2 are SGHTA and FQGNSA. Trimming cost V 2 bases and J 3 bases; bases outside gene matches: 3. The CDR3 covers 15 residues. This CDR3 is CASSLQGAYNQPQHF. The DNA of the CDR3 is TGTGCCAGCAGCTTACAGGGGGCATACAATCAGCCCCAGCATTTT. The whole variable domain, remainder taken from reference TRBV7-2 and TRBJ1-5, is GAGVSQSPSNKVTEKGKDVELRCDPISGHTALYWYRQSLGQGLEFLIYFQGNSAPDKSGLPSDRFSAERTGGSVSTLTIQRTQQEDSAVYLCASSLQGAYNQPQHFGDGTRLSIL.

The gene calls are TRBV28 and TRBJ1-1; D unclear. This CDR3 contains 12 residues. Germline CDR1 reads MDHEN; CDR2 reads SYDVKM. V lost 2 bases to trimming and J lost 9 bases, with 10 bases between them. CDR3 sequence: CASSLMRGKAFF. CDR3 DNA: TGTGCCAGCAGTTTAATGCGGGGTAAAGCTTTCTTT. The whole variable domain, remainder taken from reference TRBV28 and TRBJ1-1, is DVKVTQSSRYLVKRTGEKVFLECVQDMDHENMFWYRQDPGLGLRLIYFSYDVKMKEKGDIPEGYSVSREKKERFSLILESASTNQTSMYLCASSLMRGKAFFGQGTRLTVV.

This clone was counted a single time. This sequence joins TRBV3-1 (or the pseudogene TRBV3-2) and TRBJ2-5; a possible D gene is TRBD1 (6 bases). This CDR3 region has 15 residues. Germline loops: CDR1 LGHDT, CDR2 YNNKEL (reference sequence). V was clipped by 2 bases and J by 1 base, with 11 bases between them. This CDR3 reads CASSQNLGGQETQYF. The CDR3 DNA reads as TGTGCCAGCAGCCAAAACTTAGGGGGCCAAGAGACCCAGTACTTC.

This sequence joins TRBV11-3 and TRBJ1-2; no clear D. Trimming stripped 4 bases from V and 1 base from J, with 10 bases between. The CDR3 covers 14 residues. Germline CDR1 is SGHNT and CDR2 is YENEEA. CDR3 DNA: TGTGCCAGCAGCTCGGGAAGGATTAACTATGGCTACACCTTC. This sequence encodes CASSSGRINYGYTF.

This sequence joins TRBV28 and TRBJ1-1; weak D call: TRBD1 (6 bases). CDR1 is MDHEN, CDR2 SYDVKM, per germline. The V and J ends lost 5 bases and 6 bases respectively, with 13 bases between them. The CDR3 consists of 13 residues. The chain's CDR3 is CASSPPHRAEAFF. Here the CDR3 DNA reads TGTGCCAGCAGTCCCCCCCACAGGGCTGAAGCTTTCTTT.

This clone came up many times. The genes are TRBV19 and TRBJ1-4; possible D gene TRBD1, 6 bases. The germline CDR1 and CDR2 sequences are LNHDA and SQIVND (reference sequence). V lost 7 bases, J lost 0 bases, and 15 bases lay in between. The CDR3 covers 16 residues. The CDR3 coding sequence is TGTGCCAGTATGACCCAGGGGAGGGCAACTAATGAAAAACTGTTTTTT. Translation: CASMTQGRATNEKLFF. Filled out from reference TRBV19 and TRBJ1-4, the complete variable domain reads DGGITQSPKYLFRKEGQNVTLSCEQNLNHDAMYWYRQDPGQGLRLIYYSQIVNDFQKGDIAEGYSVSREKKESFPLTVTSAQKNPTAFYLCASMTQGRATNEKLFFGSGTQLSVL.

The chain combines TRBV2 with TRBJ1-1; 8 nucleotides align to TRBD1. The CDR3 sequence is 15 residues long. The V gene end was trimmed by 3 bases and the J gene end by 5 bases; junction bases not matched to a gene: 8. Per germline, CDR1 SNHLY and CDR2 FYNNEI. The chain's CDR3 is CASSDQQGVGTEAFF. As DNA, the CDR3 is TGTGCCAGCAGTGACCAACAGGGGGTGGGAACTGAAGCTTTCTTT.

V is TRBV25-1 and J is TRBJ2-1; a weak D match, TRBD2 (5 bases). V was clipped by 2 bases and J by 3 bases, with 14 bases between them. Germline V CDR1 and CDR2: MGHDK, SYGVNS. The length of the CDR3 is 16 residues. The CDR3 here is CASSESAVEVYNEQFF. The DNA for the CDR3 is TGTGCCAGCAGTGAAAGCGCCGTGGAGGTCTACAATGAGCAGTTCTTC.

The sample holds a few counts of this clone. The chain combines TRBV7-2 with TRBJ1-3, with D unresolved. The CDR3 extends over 13 amino acids. Germline V lookup: CDR1 SGHTA, CDR2 FQGNSA. Trimming cost V 7 bases and J 4 bases, with 11 bases left between them. Written as DNA, the CDR3 is TGTGCCAGCACCCCTACCCCCGGAAACACCATATATTTT. The encoded protein is CASTPTPGNTIYF. Using reference TRBV7-2 and TRBJ1-3 for the parts outside the CDR3, the full variable domain is GAGVSQSPSNKVTEKGKDVELRCDPISGHTALYWYRQSLGQGLEFLIYFQGNSAPDKSGLPSDRFSAERTGGSVSTLTIQRTQQEDSAVYLCASTPTPGNTIYFGEGSWLTVV.

In its sample, this clone was seen once. This chain links TRBV28 with TRBJ2-6, with 10 bases that match TRBD1. The germline CDR1 and CDR2 sequences are MDHEN and SYDVKM. The CDR3 is 17 amino acids. The V and J ends lost 3 bases and 3 bases, in that order; junction bases with no gene match: 5. The CDR3 nucleotides read TGTGCCAGCAGTTTCCGACAGGGGGCGCTTGGGGCCAACGTCCTGACTTTC. It yields the protein CASSFRQGALGANVLTF.

This chain connects TRBV4-1 to TRBJ2-7; 11 bases match TRBD1. The CDR3 contains 14 residues. Germline V gene sequence: CDR1 MGHRA, CDR2 YSYEKL. This CDR3 is CASSRTGGSDEQYV. The CDR3 coding sequence is TGCGCCAGCAGCAGGACAGGGGGCTCCGACGAGCAGTACGTC.

V is TRBV7-9 and J is TRBJ1-5; the D gene is possibly TRBD1 (5 bases). The germline V and J ends were trimmed by 0 bases and 4 bases, with 10 bases remaining between them. Germline loops: CDR1 SEHNR, CDR2 FQNEAQ (reference sequence). The CDR3 consists of 15 residues. Here the CDR3 DNA reads TGTGCCAGCAGCTTAGCAGGGGCCGAAAATCAGCCCCAGCATTTT. Translating it yields CASSLAGAENQPQHF.

The chain is built from TRBV5-6 and TRBJ2-3, with 10 nucleotides matching TRBD2. Germline assignment: CDR1 SGHDT and CDR2 YYEEEE. CDR3 length: 16 residues. Trimming took 1 base from V and 4 from J; bases not matched to a gene: 6. CDR3 bases: TGTGCCAGCAGCTTGTTCGGGAGCGGGGGGGCAGATACGCAGTATTTT. This codes for CASSLFGSGGADTQYF.

The sample holds a few counts of this clone. The chain combines TRBV9 with TRBJ1-1, with D possibly matching TRBD1 (5 bases). Trimming cost V 3 bases and J 3 bases, with 12 bases left between them. Per the germline V gene, CDR1 is SGDLS and CDR2 is YYNGEE. This CDR3 is built from 14 residues. The CDR3 bases are TGTGCCAGCAGCGCACTTGGGGGGTACACTGAAGCTTTCTTT. This translates into CASSALGGYTEAFF.

J is TRBJ1-2 and V is TRBV6-8; a possible D gene is TRBD1 (5 bases). The CDR3 is 15 amino acids. Trimming took 6 bases from V and 8 from J, leaving 22 bases between them. Germline V gives CDR1 MNHGY, CDR2 SAAAGT. The CDR3 protein is CASSGGRVSRNGYTF. DNA for the CDR3: TGTGCCAGCAGCGGGGGTCGGGTTAGTCGAAACGGCTACACCTTC.

This chain uses TRBV12-3 or TRBV12-4 with TRBJ1-2, with 8 bases aligning to TRBD1. CDR3 length equals 13 residues. V lost 7 bases, J lost 4 bases, and 5 bases stayed unmatched. The CDR3 coding sequence is TGTGCCAGCACCACAGGGGGGCGCTATGGCTACACCTTC. Protein sequence: CASTTGGRYGYTF.

This chain connects TRBV4-2 to TRBJ1-4, with 8 bases fitting TRBD1. Germline CDR1 LGHNA, CDR2 YNFKEQ. Losses at the gene ends were 4 bases for V and 3 bases for J; bases not matched to a gene: 4. The CDR3 is made up of 15 amino acids. The CDR3 sequence is CASSLPTGANEKLFF. The CDR3, as DNA: TGTGCCAGCAGCCTTCCGACAGGGGCTAATGAAAAACTGTTTTTT.

The gene calls are TRBV14 and TRBJ2-1; TRBD2 agrees at 11 bases. Trimming at V came to 8 bases and at J to 4 bases, leaving 10 bases not matched to a gene. The germline V gene encodes CDR1 SGHDN and CDR2 FVKESK. The CDR3 is made up of 16 amino acids. The CDR3 loop is CASHPIGTSGYNEQFF. In DNA, the CDR3 is TGTGCCAGCCACCCTATAGGGACTAGCGGATACAATGAGCAGTTCTTC.

The chain carries TRBV7-8 and TRBJ2-5; 7 positions match TRBD2. J was trimmed by 4 bases and V by 1 base; bases with no gene match: 0. The CDR3 runs to 13 residues. Germline assignment: CDR1 SGHVS and CDR2 FQNEAQ. This CDR3 is CASSLGGGETQYF. The CDR3 DNA is TGTGCCAGCAGCTTAGGCGGGGGAGAGACCCAGTACTTC.

This clone was seen a few times. The chain uses TRBV11-2 and TRBJ2-3, with 8 nucleotides matching TRBD2. V lost 9 bases to trimming and J lost 3 bases; unmatched junction nucleotides: 14. Germline loops: CDR1 SGHAT, CDR2 FQNNGV. The CDR3 length is 16 residues. CDR3 in DNA: TGTGCCAGGAGCCTCCGTTCGGGGGGGTTAACAGATACGCAGTATTTT. It yields the protein CARSLRSGGLTDTQYF.

This rearrangement joins TRBV6-2 or TRBV6-3 to TRBJ2-1, with D perhaps matching TRBD2 (6 bases). This CDR3 region has 13 residues. V shed 6 bases and J shed 4 bases, with 10 bases lying between them. In germline, CDR1 is MNHEY, CDR2 SVGEGT. In DNA, the CDR3 is TGTGCCAGCAGCGGACTAAGATACAATGAGCAGTTCTTC. As protein: CASSGLRYNEQFF.